This T cell receptor (beta chain) was sequenced in a study of cytomegalovirus exposure and HLA in healthy donors. Trimming at V came to 5 bases and at J to 4 bases, leaving 7 bases not matched to a gene. Germline CDR1 reads KGHSH; CDR2 reads LQKENI. The CDR3 loop spans 15 amino acids. TCRdb's copy holds only in-frame clones and misses some; the assay was immunoSEQ multiplex PCR. Of some 350,000 clones in the sample, around 87% were seen once. This sequence joins TRBV18 and TRBJ2-2; 7 positions match TRBD1. This receptor was taken from a young woman in good health and CMV-seropositive. Sequences were obtained from PBMCs. The CDR3 bases are TGTGCCAGCTCAGACGTGACAGGGTCCACCGGGGAGCTGTTTTTT. Its protein is CASSDVTGSTGELFF.